The 9 T cell receptor beta chains below all came from one sample that was sequenced in a study of regulatory T cells in long-lasting Graves disease. Documented time point: persistent/refractory GD, antithyroid drugs over 5 years with positive TRAb. The TCR library was prepared using RNA isolated from PBMCs. Construction of TCR beta libraries relied on iRepertoire HTBI primers and on Arm-PCR targeting CDR3 regions. TCRdb independently ran MiXCR on the multiplex PCR reads; one entry per CDR3 protein. The data show more than 650,000 distinct CDR3 sequences, with 25% to 35% seen just once and under 50% held by the top ten. The specimen comprised peripheral blood mononuclear cells (PBMCs), sampled when the disease was refractory, from a patient treated with antithyroid drugs. Receptors originate from a female donor with Graves disease.

The table lists this clonotype with many counts. The chain couples TRBV12-3 or TRBV12-4 to TRBJ2-7; TRBD2 matches 12 bases. Unmatched junction bases numbered 4, after V lost 5 bases and J lost 2 bases. This CDR3 has 15 residues. The CDR3 protein is CASSLGTSGPYEQYF. CDR3 DNA: TGTGCCAGCAGTCTCGGGACTAGCGGGCCCTACGAGCAGTACTTC.

V and J are TRBV3-1 and TRBJ2-5, with a tentative D call TRBD2 (5 bases). Germline CDR1 reads LGHDT; CDR2 reads YNNKEL (reference sequence). This CDR3 has 16 amino acids. The V end was cut by 4 bases, the J end by 2 bases, with 17 bases between. Written as DNA, the CDR3 is TGTGCCAGCAGCCCCGGGGTGCTAGGCCCTCAAGAGACCCAGTACTTC. It yields the protein CASSPGVLGPQETQYF.

V usage is TRBV2 and J usage is TRBJ1-5, with 7 bases that match TRBD1. V was pared by 7 bases and J by 0 bases, with 6 bases of the junction left unmatched. Looked up from germline, CDR1 is SNHLY and CDR2 is FYNNEI. This CDR3 has 15 amino acids. The CDR3 DNA sequence: TGTGCCAGCACTGGGACAGCAAATAGCAATCAGCCCCAGCATTTT. Translating gives CASTGTANSNQPQHF.

This clonotype was counted at least ten times. This chain links TRBV28 with TRBJ2-7, with 10 bases aligning to TRBD2. The J segment lost 0 bases and the V segment lost 5 bases, leaving 4 bases of the junction unmatched. Per the germline V gene, CDR1 is MDHEN and CDR2 is SYDVKM. The length of the CDR3 is 15 residues. CDR3 loop: CASSAASGSSYEQYF. The CDR3 coding sequence is TGTGCCAGCAGTGCCGCTAGCGGGAGCTCCTACGAGCAGTACTTC.

This clonotype was found a few times. The J gene is TRBJ1-2, the V gene TRBV11-2, with 7 bases lining up with TRBD1. The germline gives CDR1 SGHAT, CDR2 FQNNGV. Unmatched junction bases numbered 24, after V lost 5 bases and J lost 6 bases. This CDR3 contains 19 residues. CDR3 amino acids: CASSPPLHSRGRGINGYTF. The CDR3 DNA reads TGTGCCAGCAGCCCTCCCTTACATTCGAGGGGGCGCGGAATAAATGGCTACACCTTC.

This clonotype has at least ten counts. The chain employs TRBV12-3 or TRBV12-4 and TRBJ1-4; 11 nucleotides line up with TRBD1. The CDR3 has 15 amino acids. Trimming at V came to 6 bases and at J to 7 bases, leaving 7 bases not matched to a gene. In DNA form, the CDR3 reads TGTGCCAGCAGCCCCCCGGGACAGGGGGGTGAAAAACTGTTTTTT. Translation: CASSPPGQGGEKLFF.

This clonotype was found a few times. This chain links TRBV20-1 with TRBJ1-1; 8 positions match TRBD1. This CDR3 spans 16 amino acids. V gave up 6 bases and J gave up 4 bases; unmatched junction bases: 16. CDR1 DFQATT and CDR2 SNEGSKA come from the germline V gene (reference sequence). CDR3 region: CSARLASGGGGTEAFF. CDR3 coding DNA: TGCAGTGCCAGACTCGCCTCAGGGGGCGGCGGCACTGAAGCTTTCTTT.

V and J are TRBV19 and TRBJ1-2; D gene unclear. Germline V gives CDR1 LNHDA, CDR2 SQIVND (reference sequence). The CDR3 is 12 residues long. V gave up 11 bases and J gave up 0 bases, with 10 bases separating them. CDR3 loop: CAQASANYGYTF. The CDR3 DNA reads as TGTGCCCAAGCCAGCGCTAACTATGGCTACACCTTC.

The chain has TRBV20-1 and TRBJ2-5; maybe TRBD2 (7 bases). The CDR3 covers 12 residues. Germline V gene data show CDR1 as DFQATT and CDR2 as SNEGSKA (reference sequence). CDR3 region: CSAGRGRETQYF. The CDR3 bases are TGCAGCGCCGGGCGGGGGCGGGAGACCCAGTACTTC.